The source of this T cell receptor (beta chain) is a study of T-cell memory formation after mild COVID-19. As for the study in general: TCR clusters mostly belonged to single donors.

TCRdb fed the 5' RACE reads into MiXCR, producing one record per CDR3 protein. The sample holds hundreds of thousands of distinct CDR3 sequences, roughly 15% seen once. Germline V gene data show CDR1 as SGHTA and CDR2 as FQGNSA. J was trimmed by 3 bases and V by 5 bases; bases with no gene match: 2. CDR3 length: 14 residues. The sample holds many counts of this clonotype. V and J are TRBV7-2 and TRBJ2-3; TRBD1 agrees at 10 bases. The TCR was taken from a man younger than 35 who had mild COVID-19 (a few samples of this study predate the infection). Cell type and time point are not known. Sequenced material: PBMCs or a T cell subset sorted from them (not recorded which). The CDR3 sequence is CASSQGQGTDTQYF. CDR3 DNA sequence: TGTGCCAGCAGCCAGGGACAGGGGACAGATACGCAGTATTTT.